A single T cell receptor beta chain is shown here with its context. No antigen is known for it. Stable Graves' hyperthyroidism meant no ophthalmopathy progression within 18 months. Uncontrolled infection, other autoimmune disease, pregnancy and lactation each barred patients from inclusion. This sample is drawn from a study of T cells in Graves' hyperthyroidism and ophthalmopathy. The wider study: Peripheral blood samples were taken at initial diagnosis, prior to any treatment.

General study results and limits: Through a model of 13 V-J features, ophthalmopathy was separated from stable hyperthyroidism.

The CDR3 is 12 residues long. Trimming left V 5 bases short and J 14 bases short, with 18 bases between. CDR1 is SGHRS, CDR2 YFSETQ, per germline. The investigators amplified TCR beta CDR3 regions from RNA transcripts. RT-PCR in the first round (using the HTBI primer set) targeted the TCR CDR3. In TCRdb, the multiplex PCR reads were re-called with MiXCR into one record per CDR3 protein. The sample lists a few hundred thousand distinct CDR3 sequences, more than 12% occurring once. The chain employs TRBV5-1 and TRBJ2-3; TRBD2 might be the D (5 bases). The sample was blood. The TCR originated in a woman aged 25 to 45 with Graves' hyperthyroidism. The CDR3 region is CASSEQLDSLYF. The CDR3 coding sequence is TGCGCCAGCAGTGAACAATTGGACTCCCTGTATTTT.